This T cell receptor beta chain came from a study of blood T cell repertoires in COVID-19. Original data processing: Using reference gene primer amplification, nucleated cell counts were estimated. TCRdb's copy holds only in-frame clones and misses some; the assay was immunoSEQ multiplex PCR. For V, J and clone size, that table is used; D and trimming come from the DNA. The sample gives 80,000 to 100,000 clones, 90% of which show up once; about 1.6% is in the top ten. Trimming removed 4 bases from V and 4 bases from J; junction bases left unmatched: 3. CDR1 and CDR2 (germline): KGHDR, SFDVKD. This CDR3 spans 15 amino acids.

The chain links TRBV24-1 to TRBJ2-7, with TRBD2 matching 13 bases. Sequencing was done on a sample of peripheral blood. This receptor was taken from a human donor with active COVID-19. The donor label of this sample is uncertain. The CDR3 region is CATSDPTSGGYEQYF. CDR3 DNA sequence: TGTGCCACCAGTGACCCGACTAGCGGGGGGTACGAGCAGTACTTC.